This T cell receptor beta chain was obtained from a study of blood T cell repertoires in COVID-19. Study background: From T cells, B-cell-depleted T cells, or PBMCs came the material, which was cDNA or gDNA.

From germline, CDR1 is MNHEY and CDR2 SVGAGI. V was trimmed by 8 bases and J by 4 bases, leaving 6 bases between them. The CDR3 consists of 11 residues. As processed by the authors: It was from reference gene primer amplification that nucleated cell counts were estimated. Clones were read by immunoSEQ multiplex PCR, and TCRdb kept only the in-frame ones, dropping some. V, J and clone size reflect that table, while D and trimming were determined from the DNA. This sample carries approximately 210,000 clones, 85% to 95% of them seen once, and the ten largest clones take approximately 0.8%. This clonotype originated in a man between 25 and 39 years old with COVID-19, enrolled during active disease. Sequences were obtained from peripheral blood. V and J are TRBV6-5 and TRBJ2-1; D is uncertain. Here the CDR3 DNA reads TGTGCCAGCTCTATTTACAATGAGCAGTTCTTC. Its translation: CASSIYNEQFF.